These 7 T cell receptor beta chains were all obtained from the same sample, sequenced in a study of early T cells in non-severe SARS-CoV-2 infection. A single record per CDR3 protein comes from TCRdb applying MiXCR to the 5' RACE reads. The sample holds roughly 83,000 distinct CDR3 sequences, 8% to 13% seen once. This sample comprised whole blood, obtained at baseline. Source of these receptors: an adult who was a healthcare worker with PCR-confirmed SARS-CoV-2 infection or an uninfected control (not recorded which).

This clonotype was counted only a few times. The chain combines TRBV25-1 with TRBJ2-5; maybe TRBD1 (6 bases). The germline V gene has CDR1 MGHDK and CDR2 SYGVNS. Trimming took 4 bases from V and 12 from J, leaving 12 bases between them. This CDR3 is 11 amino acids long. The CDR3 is CASSGSGTKYF. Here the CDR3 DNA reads TGTGCCAGCAGTGGTTCCGGGACAAAGTACTTC.

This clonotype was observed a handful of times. In DNA, the CDR3 is TGTGCCAGCAGCCAGTCCGACTCCTACGAGCAGTACTTC. Translating it yields CASSQSDSYEQYF. The J gene is TRBJ2-7, the V gene TRBV4-2, with D unresolved. Looked up from germline, CDR1 is LGHNA and CDR2 is YNFKEQ. V lost 3 bases and J 0 bases, leaving 6 bases between the germline ends. The CDR3 is 13 amino acids.

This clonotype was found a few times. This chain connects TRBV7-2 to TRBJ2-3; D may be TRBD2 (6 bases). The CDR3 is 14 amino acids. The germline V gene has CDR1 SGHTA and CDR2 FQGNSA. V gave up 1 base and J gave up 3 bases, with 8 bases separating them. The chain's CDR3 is CASSLGLATDTQYF. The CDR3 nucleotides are TGTGCCAGCAGCTTAGGCCTAGCGACAGATACGCAGTATTTT.

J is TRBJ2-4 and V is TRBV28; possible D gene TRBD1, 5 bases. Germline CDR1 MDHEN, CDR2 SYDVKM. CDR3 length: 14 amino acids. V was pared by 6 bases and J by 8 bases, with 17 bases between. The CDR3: CASSPVSGRDIQYF. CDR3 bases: TGTGCCAGCAGCCCCGTTTCTGGCAGGGACATTCAGTACTTC.

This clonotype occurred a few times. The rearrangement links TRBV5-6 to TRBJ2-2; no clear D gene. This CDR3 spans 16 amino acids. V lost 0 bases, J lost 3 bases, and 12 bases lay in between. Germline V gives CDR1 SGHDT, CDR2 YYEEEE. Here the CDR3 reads CASSLAGREYTGELFF. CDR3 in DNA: TGTGCCAGCAGCTTGGCCGGCCGCGAGTACACCGGGGAGCTGTTTTTT.

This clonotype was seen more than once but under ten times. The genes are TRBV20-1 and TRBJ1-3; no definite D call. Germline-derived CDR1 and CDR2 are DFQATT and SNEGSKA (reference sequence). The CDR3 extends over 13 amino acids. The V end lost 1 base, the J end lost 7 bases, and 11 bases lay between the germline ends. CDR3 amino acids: CSARVGSRNTIYF. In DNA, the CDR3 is TGCAGTGCTAGAGTGGGCAGTCGGAACACCATATATTTT.

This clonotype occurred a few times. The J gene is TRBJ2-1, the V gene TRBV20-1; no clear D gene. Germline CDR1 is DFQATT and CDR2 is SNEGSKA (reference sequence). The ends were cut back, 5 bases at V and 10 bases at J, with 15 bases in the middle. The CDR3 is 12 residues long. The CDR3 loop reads CSASPLLLEQFF. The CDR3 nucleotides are TGCAGTGCTTCACCCCTGTTACTAGAGCAGTTCTTC.